The present TCR beta chain was sequenced within a study of cytomegalovirus exposure and HLA in healthy donors. Study-level information: Prior work identified 117 million unique TCR beta sequences in some 180 million T cells. A preliminary data release comprised tens of millions of unique TCRs obtained from HLA-typed donors.

The CDR3 runs to 15 residues. In germline, CDR1 is SNHLY, CDR2 FYNNEI. The germline V and J ends were trimmed by 6 bases and 1 base, with 13 bases remaining between them. Study-wide points: The study assumed roughly uniform donor sequencing depth for presence/absence analyses.

Use of 60 Vbeta and 13 Jbeta primers characterized the PCR. Clones were sequenced by immunoSEQ multiplex PCR, and TCRdb holds only the in-frame ones, with some missing. Of more than 150,000 clones in the sample, around 81% were seen once. Comments on this clone: Its antigen is not known.

The chain has TRBV2 and TRBJ1-5, with D tentatively TRBD1 (5 bases). The receptor comes from a woman between 18 and 29 years old in good health and CMV-seropositive. Sequencing was done on a sample of PBMCs. CDR3 sequence reads: CASSVDSLSNQPQHF. The CDR3 DNA is TGTGCCAGCAGCGTAGACAGCTTGAGCAATCAGCCCCAGCATTTT.